Listed here are 31 T cell receptor beta chains from one sample, sequenced in a study of cytomegalovirus exposure and HLA in healthy donors. This PCR relied on a set of 60 Vbeta primers and 13 Jbeta primers. The method was immunoSEQ multiplex PCR; TCRdb's version includes in-frame clones alone and lacks a portion of them. This table holds some 120,000 clones, approximately 80% found once. Specimen: PBMCs. These receptors originate from a man younger than 40 in good health and CMV-seronegative.

V and J are TRBV19 and TRBJ1-1; D remains ambiguous. Germline CDR1 reads LNHDA; CDR2 reads SQIVND (reference sequence). V was cut by 3 bases and J by 1 base, with 6 bases left in between. The CDR3 runs to 13 residues. The CDR3 coding sequence is TGTGCCAGTAGTATCGTGTCGAACACTGAAGCTTTCTTT. It codes for CASSIVSNTEAFF.

This clone appeared once. The chain couples TRBV9 to TRBJ2-6, with 7 bases lining up with TRBD1. V shed 3 bases, J shed 0 bases, and the junction held 6 bases outside the gene matches. Germline V gene sequence: CDR1 SGDLS, CDR2 YYNGEE. The CDR3 is made up of 17 amino acids. The CDR3 sequence is CASSAQTGNSGANVLTF. The CDR3, as DNA: TGTGCCAGCAGCGCCCAGACAGGGAACTCTGGGGCCAACGTCCTGACTTTC.

V gene TRBV7-2 combines with J gene TRBJ1-2; D might be TRBD1 (5 bases). Germline lookup yields CDR1 SGHTA and CDR2 FQGNSA. The CDR3 covers 13 residues. The V end was cut by 5 bases, the J end by 2 bases, with 9 bases between. CDR3 nucleotide sequence: TGTGCCAGCAGCCCCACAGGAAACTATGGCTACACCTTC. The encoded protein is CASSPTGNYGYTF.

The chain carries TRBV7-9 and TRBJ2-1; 8 positions match TRBD2. The J segment lost 4 bases and the V segment lost 5 bases, leaving 10 bases of the junction unmatched. Germline lookup yields CDR1 SEHNR and CDR2 FQNEAQ (reference sequence). The CDR3 length is 16 residues. DNA of the CDR3: TGTGCCAGCAGCCCCAAAGCGGGAGTTCTTTACAATGAGCAGTTCTTC. This gives the protein CASSPKAGVLYNEQFF. Based on the CDR3 plus reference TRBV7-9 and TRBJ2-1, the full variable domain is DTGVSQNPRHKITKRGQNVTFRCDPISEHNRLYWYRQTLGQGPEFLTYFQNEAQLEKSRLLSDRFSAERPKGSFSTLEIQRTEQGDSAMYLCASSPKAGVLYNEQFFGPGTRLTVL.

This rearrangement joins TRBV28 to TRBJ2-3, with a weak D call TRBD1 (6 bases). In germline, CDR1 is MDHEN, CDR2 SYDVKM. The CDR3 totals 15 residues. The V gene lost 6 bases and the J gene lost 1 base, with 14 bases spanning the gap. The CDR3 reads CASSRWDTRTDTQYF. DNA for the CDR3: TGTGCCAGCAGCCGGTGGGACACCCGCACAGATACGCAGTATTTT.

The V and J genes are TRBV19 and TRBJ1-2, with D perhaps matching TRBD1 (5 bases). Trimming shortened V by 1 base and J by 8 bases, and 11 bases separated the two germline ends. From germline, CDR1 is LNHDA and CDR2 SQIVND (reference sequence). The CDR3 is 13 amino acids. The CDR3 is CASSIGQLRGYTF. The CDR3 region has the DNA TGTGCCAGTAGTATAGGACAGTTACGGGGCTACACCTTC.

The V call is TRBV25-1, the J call TRBJ1-1; D might be TRBD1 (6 bases). Trimming pared 5 bases from V and 5 bases from J, leaving 12 bases between. The CDR3 length is 13 residues. Germline CDR1 MGHDK, CDR2 SYGVNS. CDR3 in amino acids: CASSPPGETEAFF. Here the CDR3 DNA reads TGTGCCAGCAGTCCACCAGGGGAAACTGAAGCTTTCTTT.

The V and J genes are TRBV14 and TRBJ1-1; tentative D call: TRBD1 (6 bases). This CDR3 has 15 residues. Germline CDR1 is SGHDN and CDR2 is FVKESK. The V and J ends lost 4 bases and 4 bases respectively, with 16 bases between them. The CDR3: CASSLGAGEGTEAFF. Written as DNA, the CDR3 is TGTGCCAGCAGCCTAGGGGCAGGGGAGGGCACTGAAGCTTTCTTT. The full variable domain, in which reference TRBV14 and TRBJ1-1 provide the parts outside the CDR3, is EAGVTQFPSHSVIEKGQTVTLRCDPISGHDNLYWYRRVMGKEIKFLLHFVKESKQDESGMPNNRFLAERTGGTYSTLKVQPAELEDSGVYFCASSLGAGEGTEAFFGQGTRLTVV.

This chain links TRBV2 with TRBJ1-2; the D is unclear. The germline V gene encodes CDR1 SNHLY and CDR2 FYNNEI. V was trimmed by 0 bases and J by 10 bases, leaving 6 bases between them. The CDR3 is 11 residues long. In DNA, the CDR3 is TGTGCCAGCAGTGAAGCGCCAGTCTACACCTTC. Translating it yields CASSEAPVYTF.

The V and J genes are TRBV7-2 and TRBJ1-4, with a weak D call TRBD1 (5 bases). With 1 base removed from V and 4 bases from J, the gap between germline ends came to 7 bases. The CDR3 loop spans 14 amino acids. CDR1 SGHTA and CDR2 FQGNSA come from the germline V gene. The CDR3 DNA reads TGTGCCAGCAGCTTAGGACAGATTAATGAAAAACTGTTTTTT. Translated, it gives CASSLGQINEKLFF.

V usage is TRBV7-9 and J usage is TRBJ2-2; 8 positions agree with TRBD2. Per germline, CDR1 SEHNR and CDR2 FQNEAQ (reference sequence). This CDR3 contains 15 residues. Losses at the gene ends were 4 bases for V and 4 bases for J; bases not matched to a gene: 5. The CDR3 loop is CASSSGTRPTGELFF. The CDR3 region has the DNA TGTGCCAGCAGCTCCGGGACTAGACCCACCGGGGAGCTGTTTTTT. Full variable domain (remainder filled in from reference TRBV7-9 and TRBJ2-2): DTGVSQNPRHKITKRGQNVTFRCDPISEHNRLYWYRQTLGQGPEFLTYFQNEAQLEKSRLLSDRFSAERPKGSFSTLEIQRTEQGDSAMYLCASSSGTRPTGELFFGEGSRLTVL.

This chain joins TRBV19 and TRBJ2-2, with D uncertain. Germline CDR1 is LNHDA and CDR2 is SQIVND (reference sequence). There are 13 residues in the CDR3. V gave up 4 bases and J gave up 9 bases, with 12 bases separating them. The CDR3 protein is CASSTIGDRELFF. The CDR3 DNA sequence: TGTGCCAGTAGTACGATAGGAGATCGGGAGCTGTTTTTT.

V gene TRBV7-2 combines with J gene TRBJ2-7, with 7 bases fitting TRBD2. CDR1 and CDR2 from the germline V gene are SGHTA and FQGNSA. CDR3 size: 15 residues. With 2 bases clipped from V and 3 bases from J, the junction kept 7 bases outside the gene matches. The CDR3 region has the DNA TGTGCCAGCAGCTTAACTGGGAGGGCTAACTACGAGCAGTACTTC. Amino acids: CASSLTGRANYEQYF.

The chain links TRBV7-9 to TRBJ2-7, with D unresolved. With 5 bases removed from V and 0 bases from J, the gap between germline ends came to 8 bases. There are 13 residues in the CDR3. Germline CDR1 SEHNR, CDR2 FQNEAQ (reference sequence). Written as DNA, the CDR3 is TGTGCCAGCAGCCCCCCCAGCTCCTACGAGCAGTACTTC. As protein: CASSPPSSYEQYF.

V gene TRBV13 combines with J gene TRBJ1-4; 8 nucleotides agree with TRBD1. With V trimmed by 3 bases and J by 7 bases, 4 bases remained unmatched. The CDR3 is 14 amino acids. Germline V gives CDR1 PRHDT, CDR2 FYEKMQ (reference sequence). Here the CDR3 DNA reads TGTGCCAGCAGCTTGGGACAGGAGCCTGAAAAACTGTTTTTT. The encoded protein is CASSLGQEPEKLFF.

This clone has a single count. V gene TRBV5-1 combines with J gene TRBJ1-4; 11 bases align to TRBD1. The CDR3 is made up of 16 amino acids. Losses at the gene ends were 4 bases for V and 3 bases for J; bases not matched to a gene: 5. Germline V gene sequence: CDR1 SGHRS, CDR2 YFSETQ. CDR3: CASSLGQGASNEKLFF. DNA of the CDR3: TGCGCCAGCAGCCTCGGACAGGGGGCATCTAATGAAAAACTGTTTTTT.

The chain employs TRBV10-3 and TRBJ2-2; 10 positions match TRBD2. V lost 2 bases to trimming and J lost 1 base; unmatched junction nucleotides: 7. Germline values: CDR1 ENHRY, CDR2 SYGVKD. This CDR3 is built from 18 residues. The CDR3 reads CAISEPGLADMNTGELFF. The CDR3 coding sequence is TGTGCCATCAGTGAGCCCGGACTAGCGGATATGAACACCGGGGAGCTGTTTTTT.

This clone has a handful of counts. The CDR3 DNA follows: TGTGCCAGCACCCTAACAGGGTTTGGGGCCAACGTCCTGACTTTC. Encoded protein: CASTLTGFGANVLTF. The chain employs TRBV28 and TRBJ2-6, with D tentatively TRBD1 (6 bases). CDR3 length equals 15 residues. Germline CDR1 reads MDHEN; CDR2 reads SYDVKM. The V gene lost 7 bases and the J gene lost 3 bases, with 13 bases spanning the gap. The full variable domain, with the rest looked up from reference TRBV28 and TRBJ2-6, is DVKVTQSSRYLVKRTGEKVFLECVQDMDHENMFWYRQDPGLGLRLIYFSYDVKMKEKGDIPEGYSVSREKKERFSLILESASTNQTSMYLCASTLTGFGANVLTFGAGSRLTVL.

The chain joins TRBV27 to TRBJ2-1; 12 nucleotides align to TRBD2. CDR3 length equals 15 residues. V lost 6 bases to trimming and J lost 4 bases; unmatched junction nucleotides: 4. Germline V gives CDR1 MNHEY, CDR2 SMNVEV (reference sequence). The CDR3, as DNA: TGTGCCAGCAGCCTAGCGGGAGGGGAGTACAATGAGCAGTTCTTC. This encodes CASSLAGGEYNEQFF.

V usage is TRBV4-1 and J usage is TRBJ2-7, with TRBD2 matching over 10 bases. Trimming cost V 4 bases and J 3 bases; bases outside gene matches: 6. The CDR3 runs 15 residues. CDR1 is MGHRA and CDR2 is YSYEKL in the germline V gene. CDR3: CASSLGLAGVYEQYF. The CDR3 region has the DNA TGCGCCAGCAGCCTCGGGCTAGCGGGAGTCTACGAGCAGTACTTC.

This clone has more than one count but fewer than ten. The V call is TRBV5-1, the J call TRBJ2-4; D is possibly TRBD1 (5 bases). Germline V gene sequence: CDR1 SGHRS, CDR2 YFSETQ. The CDR3 runs to 15 residues. Deletions cut 0 bases from V and 6 bases from J, with 13 bases between. Here the CDR3 reads CASSLADQGRNIQYF. The CDR3 bases are TGCGCCAGCAGCTTGGCCGATCAGGGTAGAAACATTCAGTACTTC.

V gene TRBV19 combines with J gene TRBJ2-6, with unresolved D. Per germline, CDR1 LNHDA and CDR2 SQIVND (reference sequence). This CDR3 contains 15 residues. V was trimmed by 4 bases and J by 4 bases, leaving 11 bases between them. CDR3 bases: TGTGCCAGTAGTAGAGCGTTCGGAGGGGCCAACGTCCTGACTTTC. Its translation: CASSRAFGGANVLTF.

This rearrangement joins TRBV7-2 to TRBJ1-2, with D perhaps matching TRBD1 (5 bases). Germline lookup yields CDR1 SGHTA and CDR2 FQGNSA. The CDR3 length is 16 residues. V was shortened by 1 base and J by 4 bases, with 16 bases between the two germline ends. The CDR3 DNA reads as TGTGCCAGCAGCTTAGACCGAGGGTGGGGGGTCTATGGCTACACCTTC. Protein product: CASSLDRGWGVYGYTF. The complete variable domain, with remaining parts taken from reference TRBV7-2 and TRBJ1-2, reads GAGVSQSPSNKVTEKGKDVELRCDPISGHTALYWYRQSLGQGLEFLIYFQGNSAPDKSGLPSDRFSAERTGGSVSTLTIQRTQQEDSAVYLCASSLDRGWGVYGYTFGSGTRLTVV.

With respect to this clone: The junction and the germline gene differ at one end; a read error may be behind it. The rearrangement links TRBV4-1 to TRBJ1-5; D might be TRBD1 (5 bases). Germline V gene sequence: CDR1 MGHRA, CDR2 YSYEKL. CDR3 length equals 15 residues. This CDR3 reads CASSQAGGDNQPQNF. CDR3 coding DNA: TGCGCCAGCAGTCAAGCTGGGGGGGATAACCAGCCCCAGAATTTT.

This clone was observed once. The chain uses TRBV10-2 and TRBJ2-5; 10 bases agree with TRBD1. Losses at the gene ends were 2 bases for V and 2 bases for J; bases not matched to a gene: 8. The CDR3 totals 17 residues. Germline V lookup: CDR1 WSHSY, CDR2 SAAADI. The CDR3 loop is CASSEPPGTGEQETQYF. The CDR3 DNA is TGCGCCAGCAGTGAGCCCCCGGGGACAGGGGAACAAGAGACCCAGTACTTC.

Details on this clone: The junction does not match germline at one end; this may be a read error. The J gene is TRBJ2-4, the V gene TRBV5-6; weak D call: TRBD1 (6 bases). The CDR3 extends over 13 amino acids. Looked up from germline, CDR1 is SGHDT and CDR2 is YYEEEE. CDR3 DNA: TGTGCCAGCAGCTTGTGGGTGGGGGACGGACAGAGCTTC. Translated: CASSLWVGDGQSF.

V is TRBV25-1 and J is TRBJ2-2; 11 positions agree with TRBD2. The CDR3 runs to 17 residues. Losses at the gene ends were 5 bases for V and 7 bases for J; bases not matched to a gene: 12. In germline, CDR1 is MGHDK, CDR2 SYGVNS. As DNA, the CDR3 is TGTGCCAGCAGTACCCAACGACTAGCGGGAACGATCGGGGAGCTGTTTTTT. Translated: CASSTQRLAGTIGELFF.

The gene calls are TRBV10-1 and TRBJ2-3, with TRBD2 identical over 7 bases. The V segment lost 3 bases and the J segment 6 bases; nucleotides outside the gene matches: 12. The V gene's germline CDR1 is WNHNN and CDR2 SYGVQD (reference sequence). The CDR3 contains 16 residues. In nucleotides, the CDR3 is TGCGCCAGCAGTGATCGGACTAGTGGGGCGGTGGATACGCAGTATTTT. Its protein is CASSDRTSGAVDTQYF.

About this clone: At the DNA level, this CDR3 is encoded by other sequences in the same sample as well. The J gene is TRBJ2-7, the V gene TRBV19, with a possible D match to TRBD2 (5 bases). Trimming removed 3 bases from V and 2 bases from J, with 14 bases in between. CDR1 and CDR2 (germline): LNHDA, SQIVND (reference sequence). The CDR3 length is 15 residues. The CDR3 spells CASSIGSGHTYEQYF. CDR3 nucleotide sequence: TGTGCCAGTAGTATTGGCAGCGGCCATACCTACGAGCAGTACTTC.

The chain employs TRBV7-8 and TRBJ2-7, with D unclear. Germline V CDR1 and CDR2: SGHVS, FQNEAQ. The CDR3 is made up of 14 amino acids. V was clipped by 2 bases and J by 2 bases, with 10 bases between them. CDR3 in amino acids: CASSLISATYEQYF. CDR3 coding DNA: TGTGCCAGCAGCTTAATATCTGCTACCTACGAGCAGTACTTC. The full variable domain, its missing parts supplied by reference TRBV7-8 and TRBJ2-7, is GAGVSQSPRYKVAKRGQDVALRCDPISGHVSLFWYQQALGQGPEFLTYFQNEAQLDKSGLPSDRFFAERPEGSVSTLKIQRTQQEDSAVYLCASSLISATYEQYFGPGTRLTVT.

This chain joins TRBV5-1 and TRBJ2-7, with TRBD2 identical over 10 bases. After removal of 2 bases from V and 6 bases from J, the junction contained 11 bases not matched to a gene. The germline gives CDR1 SGHRS, CDR2 YFSETQ. The CDR3 totals 16 residues. CDR3 DNA sequence: TGCGCCAGCAGCTTAGACCAAGCGGGAGGGCCCGTCGAGCAGTACTTC. It encodes CASSLDQAGGPVEQYF.